This T cell receptor (beta chain) was captured in a study of T cells in Graves' hyperthyroidism and ophthalmopathy. TCR beta CDR3 sequences were amplified from RNA transcripts. Carried out on the TCR CDR3, a first-round RT-PCR used the HTBI primer set. One entry per CDR3 protein, called by TCRdb with MiXCR from the multiplex PCR reads. The sample holds approximately 500,000 distinct CDR3 sequences; just over 45% are singletons and the top ten take roughly 8.2%. The CDR3 runs to 13 residues. V trimming: 8 bases; J trimming: 5 bases; junction bases outside the gene matches: 9. Diagnoses used clinical symptoms, serum thyroxine and TRAb, thyroid ultrasound and orbital computed tomography.

The sequencing input was peripheral blood or thyroid tissue (not recorded which). The genes are TRBV12-3 or TRBV12-4 and TRBJ2-7; 7 bases fit TRBD1. This TCR was recovered from a woman aged 18-35 years with Graves' hyperthyroidism. CDR3 sequence reads: CASLGTAHHEQYF. CDR3 sequence (DNA): TGTGCCAGCCTTGGGACAGCTCACCACGAGCAGTACTTC.